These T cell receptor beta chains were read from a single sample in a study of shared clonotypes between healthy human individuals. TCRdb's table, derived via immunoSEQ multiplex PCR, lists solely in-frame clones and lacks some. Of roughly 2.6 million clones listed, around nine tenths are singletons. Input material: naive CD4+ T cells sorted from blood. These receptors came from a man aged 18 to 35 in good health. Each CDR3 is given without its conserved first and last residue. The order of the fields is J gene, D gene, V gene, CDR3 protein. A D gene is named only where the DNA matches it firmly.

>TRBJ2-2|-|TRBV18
ASSPPGVTVSGELF
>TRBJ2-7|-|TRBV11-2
ASSLEGIDEQY
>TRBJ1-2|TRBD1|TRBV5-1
ASSPWDSYGYT
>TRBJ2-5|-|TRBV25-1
ASSLPGGETQY
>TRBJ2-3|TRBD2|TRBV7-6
ASSSTSSIGKYTQY
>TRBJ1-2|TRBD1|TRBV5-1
ASSPGTVNYGYT
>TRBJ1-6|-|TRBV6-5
ASSSEVLRSPLH
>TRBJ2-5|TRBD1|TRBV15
ATSRDGWGRGKAQETQY
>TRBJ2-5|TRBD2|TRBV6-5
ASRRIAGVETQY
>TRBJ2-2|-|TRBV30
AWVGRRGRTGELF
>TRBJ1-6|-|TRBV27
ASSLEGTYGNSPLH
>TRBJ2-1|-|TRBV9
ASSVTPSTNEQF
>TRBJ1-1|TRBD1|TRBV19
ASSKQGAWMNTEAF
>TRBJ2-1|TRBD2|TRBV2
ASKKREGTSSYNEQF
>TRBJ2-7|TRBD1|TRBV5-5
ASSPGGSSSYEQY
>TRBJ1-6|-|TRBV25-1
ASRATTGNDSPLH
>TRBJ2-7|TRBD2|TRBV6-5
ASSPFASGRNEQY
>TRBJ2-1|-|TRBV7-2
ASSPRLYNEQF
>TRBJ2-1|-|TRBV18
ASSGFSGSSYNEQF
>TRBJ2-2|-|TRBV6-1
ASSEEKDSRNTGELF
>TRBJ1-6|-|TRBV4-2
ASSQDRGAKSPLH
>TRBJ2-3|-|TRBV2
ASSGSGRDTQY
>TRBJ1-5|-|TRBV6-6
ASRVRTDYSNQPQH
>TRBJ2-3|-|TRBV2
ASKRQNSDTQY
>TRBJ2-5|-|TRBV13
ASSLGLGAQETQY
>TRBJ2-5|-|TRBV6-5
ASSYSRQQETQY
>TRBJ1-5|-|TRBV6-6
ASSYIVAQPQH
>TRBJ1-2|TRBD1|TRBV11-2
ASSLSGTGKNYGYT
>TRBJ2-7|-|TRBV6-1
ASSEAGPREQY
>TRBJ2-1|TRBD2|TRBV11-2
ASRKRMLAGGPNEQF
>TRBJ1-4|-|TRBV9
ASSVDEGINEKLF
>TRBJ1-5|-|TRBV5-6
ASSLGHSNQPQH
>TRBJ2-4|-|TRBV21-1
ASDQPSLGLAKNIQY
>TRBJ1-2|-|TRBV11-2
ASSLRIGPYGYT
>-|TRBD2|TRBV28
ASSLYSGTSGYEQY
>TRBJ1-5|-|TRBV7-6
ASSLGGFQPQH
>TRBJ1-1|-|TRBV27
ASSPRVWGTEAF
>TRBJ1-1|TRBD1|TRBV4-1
ASSQVRTGDTEAF
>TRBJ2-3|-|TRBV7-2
ASSLAGGTDTQY
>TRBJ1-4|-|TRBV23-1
ASSQGFPVNEKLF
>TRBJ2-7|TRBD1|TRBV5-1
ASSSRQGASYEQY
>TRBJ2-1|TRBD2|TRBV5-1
ASSLGGPGLDEQF
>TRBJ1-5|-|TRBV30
AWSPDGNNQPQH
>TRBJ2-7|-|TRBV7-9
ASSLVGVYEQY
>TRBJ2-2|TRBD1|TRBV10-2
ASEQGQGSGELF
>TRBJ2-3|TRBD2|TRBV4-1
ASSQGGRGSTDTQY